This T cell receptor beta chain stems from a study of T cells in Graves' hyperthyroidism and ophthalmopathy. The CDR3 spans 18 residues. J was trimmed by 4 bases and V by 3 bases; bases with no gene match: 15. Germline V CDR1 and CDR2: SGHVS, FQNEAQ. TCR beta CDR3 region amplification was performed from RNA transcripts. When the TCR CDR3 underwent first-round RT-PCR, the HTBI primer set was used. TCRdb re-analysed the multiplex PCR reads in MiXCR, keeping a single row per CDR3 protein. The table includes about 37,000 distinct CDR3 sequences, 50% to 55% detected once. Specimen: blood. This sequence joins TRBV7-8 and TRBJ2-3; 8 bases fit TRBD1. This receptor was identified in a man aged 40-49 years with Graves' ophthalmopathy. In DNA form, the CDR3 reads TGTGCCAGCAGCTTGATAGGGCCTGGACAGGGAGAGGCAGATACGCAGTATTTT. Residues: CASSLIGPGQGEADTQYF.